This TCR beta chain came from a study of cytomegalovirus exposure and HLA in healthy donors (dated by TCRdb to the late 2010s). A note on the overall study: An earlier analysis of some 500 of the donors reported more than 250 Gb of sequence data and 100 million to 130 million unique TCR beta sequences from roughly 200 million T cells. About 300 gigabases of sequencing data and some 85 million unique TCR sequences were included in an early release covering about 700 HLA-typed donors. Of the roughly 420 genotyped donors, approximately 81% were placed in the genetic ancestry cluster associated with self-reported Caucasian donors. The aim of the study was to test whether cataloging public T cell receptors could identify signatures of past pathogen exposure. The T cell repertoires of several hundred subjects were profiled by immunosequencing and related to cytomegalovirus serostatus. In addition to the first cohort of roughly 670 subjects, a separate validation cohort of 120 different subjects was used. To predict cytomegalovirus infection status, the study combined high-throughput TCR immunosequencing, statistical association of individual TCRs with disease status, and machine learning. In a later analysis, previously published TCR beta repertoires from fewer than 750 donors were re-analyzed and high-resolution HLA genotyping was added so that TCR occurrence patterns could be studied. Rather than using new phenotypic data, the later analysis identified candidate immune exposures from TCR beta sequences and from how often those sequences occurred across donors. An earlier analysis of nearly 600 of the donors applied high-throughput TCR beta sequencing to assess whether each TCR beta V gene segment acted as functional or pseudogenic. Alongside the repertoire data, information on donor age, sex, ethnicity and CMV serostatus was compiled. A later genetic analysis used genome-wide SNP genotypes for 398 of the 666 donors, treating that subset as a discovery cohort. All discovery cohort repertoires had been generated using a single sequencing platform. Class I and class II HLA loci were covered by the typing at four-digit resolution. Typing coverage varied by locus: about 629-630 donors for A, B, C, DRB1 and DQB1; under 550 for DQA1; more than 600 for DPA1; approximately 450 for DPB1. Four to six DR-DQ haplotypes were handled as single units for association and clustering, since linkage in the cohort was strong. Among some 400 genotyped donors of the cohort, an average of approximately 240,000 unique TCR beta nucleotide sequences were sequenced per donor, roughly 18% of them non-productive. General conclusions and limits of the study: A later analysis found that HLA-associated TCR beta chains were more clonally expanded and had lower generation probabilities than equally common non-associated chains. In this cohort, only TCR beta chains were sequenced, and detectable features were limited by the absence of alpha or paired-chain data. In both the original and validation cohorts, the classifier was reported to diagnose cytomegalovirus status with high specificity and sensitivity. In a later genetic analysis, a missense DCLRE1C variant was associated with V-gene and J-gene trimming of TCR beta chains, and the association was replicated in an independent cohort. According to a later genetic analysis, donors in an Asian-associated ancestry cluster had fewer N-insertions in productive TCRs than the approximately 700-donor mean. In a later analysis, several top co-occurrence clusters were reported to appear linked to parvovirus B19, influenza, CMV and Epstein-Barr virus. Linkage disequilibrium might explain the correlated functional status among segregating V segments, but an unknown experimental factor could not be ruled out. A further reported finding was that TCR beta sequences accurately predicted the HLA-A and HLA-B alleles for most subjects in the first cohort. In a later analysis, most CMV-associated TCR beta chains were found to appear HLA-restricted, with HLA associations seemingly driven largely by CMV exposure. When HLA alleles, especially DR and DQ, strongly co-occurred, TCR associations were difficult to assign to individual alleles. Because counts were too low, roughly 17 rarely observed V segments, including chromosome 9 orphons, were left out of the earlier analysis of some 640 of the donors. The authors suggested that the approach could potentially be generalized to other disease states and immunological phenotypes. While some public TCRs were present in many individuals, most TCR sequences turned up only very rarely across donors. Some IMGT-functional V segments, including TRBV6-2 and TRBV6-3, could not be told apart with the 87-base-pair reads, so those segments were excluded. A total of 150 to 200 TCR beta chains were listed by the study as associated with cytomegalovirus. At a false discovery rate of 0.05, a later analysis linked some 18,000 TCR beta sequences to specific HLA alleles. Broadly in line with IMGT annotations, most TCR beta V segments showed up in productive rearrangements about 90% or about 30% of the time in an earlier analysis of 450 to 750 of the donors. A group of highly shared sequence variants was considered likely to be a technical artifact of the sequencing pipeline. Presence/absence analyses assumed roughly uniform sequencing depth across donors, an assumption that may not hold. A few of the identified cytomegalovirus-associated TCR beta chains were confirmed in vitro to be specific for cytomegalovirus antigens. Because some donors lacked HLA typing at each locus, the association tests relied only on the typed subset. Immune exposure information for the cohort was limited to CMV serostatus. According to a later analysis, TCR association rates differed among HLA loci, with DRB1 alleles showing the most associated TCRs and HLA-C alleles showing the fewest.

Preparation of the library involved the immunoSEQ multiplex PCR assay. A mixture of 60 forward primers for TCR Vbeta segments and 13 reverse primers for TCR Jbeta segments was used in the multiplex PCR. Amplification of the CDR3 region of rearranged TCR beta genes was performed with a multiplex PCR assay on genomic DNA. The Illumina HiSeq System was used to sequence the amplified TCR beta libraries as 87-base-pair reads. As for the authors' bioinformatics: A later analysis tallied roughly 80 million unique TCR beta chains across the 666 repertoires, and around 10 million of those chains were shared by two or more donors. Raw reads were error-corrected and collapsed into unique sequences with a nearest-neighbor algorithm that merged closely related sequences to remove PCR and sequencing errors. To assign V, D and J gene segments, CDR3 sequences were aligned to IMGT reference sequences. For a sequence to be retained, at least a six-nucleotide match to both a V gene segment and a J gene segment was required. A rearrangement counted as productive if the CDR3 had no stop codons and remained in frame with V and J, and every other rearrangement counted as non-productive. Following IMGT convention, CDR3 was defined as the stretch from the second conserved V-encoded cysteine up to the conserved J-encoded phenylalanine. Sequences without an unambiguous match to a single V gene segment were excluded from the earlier analysis of 450 to 750 of the donors. An earlier analysis of several hundred of the donors classified V segments as functional when productive rearrangements were above 56.7% and as segregating when the standard deviation between donors was above 5%. A statistical classification framework was developed to diagnose cytomegalovirus status using the catalog of TCR beta chain sequences. A later analysis assigned V and J genes by comparing TCR nucleotide sequences with IMGT/GENE-DB human TR gene sequences. Using the TCRdist pipeline, a later analysis assigned CDR3 sequences along with most-parsimonious VDJ recombination scenarios. A later analysis defined each TCR beta chain by its CDR3 amino acid sequence plus V-gene family, and excluded reads lacking a unique V-gene family. As a way to deal with suspected cross-contamination and a sequencing artifact, a later analysis dropped roughly 620 nucleotide sequences that were highly shared and had low generation probability. In a later analysis, a clonal expansion index for each public chain was calculated from normalized within-repertoire ranks of inferred template counts. In a later analysis, generation probabilities were computed with a VDJ recombination model fitted to out-of-frame rearrangements, and the resulting probabilities were checked against IGoR. A later analysis scored TCR-TCR, TCR-HLA and TCR-CMV co-occurrence with hypergeometric tests, applying a repertoire-size bias correction to TCR pairs. A later analysis estimated false discovery rates by permuting HLA or CMV assignments 20 times. A later analysis grouped co-occurring TCRs with DBSCAN, adding TCRdist sequence similarity when clustering within HLA-allele-positive subsets. For co-occurrence clustering, repertoires with fewer than 30,000 or more than 120,000 public chains were excluded, along with four or five repertoires with anomalous nucleotide sharing. The table was pulled from immuneACCESS by TCRdb, which kept in-frame rearrangements only. Such tables lose some clones; where checked, under half of the loss comes from unresolved V genes, and the rest has no known cause. Clone size and the V and J calls come from that table; the DNA yielded D and trimming. The sample table records around 130,000 clones; roughly four fifths of these occur just once. The top ten hold approximately 1.8% of the sample.

The junction shows trimming of 5 bases on V and 3 bases on J, plus 11 bases between the germline ends. In the germline V gene, CDR1 corresponds to MDHEN and CDR2 to SYDVKM. The CDR3 starts with the cysteine, ends with the phenylalanine, and has 13 residues. Only the CDR3 DNA stays, 39 bases, in frame from base 1. This clone was found once. Its recognized antigen is unknown. No base quality information exists; no much larger clone differs at one position. The cohort comprised 550 to 700 healthy bone marrow donors. All cohort members were sampled while nominally healthy, although unrecorded immune exposures were likely present. The donor tested CMV seronegative, placing the donor among the 350 or so seronegative members of the cohort. Each donor provided a peripheral blood sample, and peripheral blood mononuclear cells were used for TCR beta sequencing. The Qiagen DNeasy Blood Extraction Kit was used to extract genomic DNA from the blood cell samples.

This clonotype was sampled from a woman aged 45-59 years in good health and CMV-seronegative. Sequenced: PBMCs. The sequence joins TRBV28 to TRBJ2-7; the D segment could be TRBD2, given 6 matching bases. The DNA is TGTGCCAGCAGTCTTCCGGGGGTCTACGAGCAGTACTTC. This sequence encodes CASSLPGVYEQYF. When the CDR3 is completed using the reference TRBV28 and TRBJ2-7 genes on either side, the full variable domain is DVKVTQSSRYLVKRTGEKVFLECVQDMDHENMFWYRQDPGLGLRLIYFSYDVKMKEKGDIPEGYSVSREKKERFSLILESASTNQTSMYLCASSLPGVYEQYFGPGTRLTVT.